What follows are 32 T cell receptor beta chains derived from one specimen sequenced in a study of shared clonotypes between healthy human individuals. The repertoire was sequenced with immunoSEQ multiplex PCR; TCRdb's copy has only in-frame clones and lacks some. Among about 2.3 million clones listed, approximately 95% were seen once. Sequencing was performed on naive CD4+ T cells from PBMCs. Subset specified: CD45RA+ positively selected. The receptors were gathered from a young man in good health. Some clones in this sample may be carry-over from other donors' samples.

This rearrangement joins TRBV5-3 to TRBJ2-2; the match to TRBD2 covers 8 bases. TRBV5-3 is known as an ORF, though its function is uncertain. The J segment lost 5 bases and the V segment lost 4 bases, leaving 7 bases of the junction unmatched. The CDR3 covers 15 residues. The CDR3 DNA reads as TGTGCCAGAAGCCCAGGGAGCGGGGGAACCGGGGAGCTGTTTTTT. Amino acids: CARSPGSGGTGELFF.

This rearrangement joins TRBV10-3 to TRBJ1-5, with 9 bases lining up with TRBD1. The CDR3 loop spans 15 amino acids. CDR1 is ENHRY and CDR2 is SYGVKD in the germline V gene. Germline trimming cut 3 bases from V and 5 bases from J; bases unmatched to any gene: 5. The CDR3 loop is CAISERQGDYQPQHF. CDR3 sequence (DNA): TGTGCCATCAGTGAAAGACAGGGGGATTATCAGCCCCAGCATTTT.

The rearrangement joins TRBV20-1 to TRBJ1-2; no definite D call. The CDR3 has 10 amino acids. In germline, CDR1 is DFQATT, CDR2 SNEGSKA (reference sequence). The V end lost 6 bases, the J end lost 8 bases, and 10 bases lay between the germline ends. CDR3 loop: CSAGLDGYTF. CDR3 bases: TGCAGTGCAGGGTTGGACGGCTACACCTTC.

Turning to this clone: This sample also contains other DNA sequences that code for the same CDR3. The V call is TRBV14, the J call TRBJ2-5, with D unresolved. CDR1 is SGHDN and CDR2 is FVKESK in the germline V gene. The CDR3 length is 11 residues. V was cut by 4 bases and J by 5 bases, with 5 bases left in between. The CDR3 bases are TGTGCCAGCAGCCGGCGGGAGACCCAGTACTTC. Its translation is CASSRRETQYF.

The chain is built from TRBV15 and TRBJ1-2; tentative D call: TRBD1 (5 bases). The CDR3 is 13 residues long. The germline V gene has CDR1 LNHNV and CDR2 YYDKDF (reference sequence). Trimming stripped 1 base from V and 8 bases from J, with 11 bases between. CDR3 region: CATSRVAGDGYTF. The DNA of the CDR3 is TGTGCCACCAGCAGAGTTGCCGGGGACGGCTACACCTTC.

CDR3 loop: CASGGGVSYEQYF. The CDR3 region has the DNA TGTGCCAGCGGCGGCGGGGTTTCCTACGAGCAGTACTTC. The genes are TRBV28 and TRBJ2-7; the D gene is possibly TRBD2 (6 bases). Germline V gene lookup returns CDR1 MDHEN and CDR2 SYDVKM. With 8 bases removed from V and 1 base from J, the gap between germline ends came to 12 bases. The CDR3 length is 13 residues.

Only a few counts were recorded for this clone. This rearrangement joins TRBV7-2 to TRBJ2-2; 7 bases match TRBD1. The CDR3 covers 15 residues. The trim removed 7 bases at V and 0 bases at J, leaving 5 bases unmatched. CDR1 is SGHTA, CDR2 FQGNSA, per germline. In nucleotides, the CDR3 is TGTGCCAGCACTCACAGGGGAGCGAACACCGGGGAGCTGTTTTTT. It codes for CASTHRGANTGELFF.

This rearrangement joins TRBV5-1 to TRBJ1-5, with D possibly TRBD1 on 5 matching bases. CDR1 is SGHRS, CDR2 YFSETQ, per germline. Trimming stripped 2 bases from V and 6 bases from J, with 12 bases between. The CDR3 is 14 residues long. The CDR3 coding sequence is TGCGCCAGCAGCTTCCAGGGAGGTAGTCAGCCCCAGCATTTT. Its translation is CASSFQGGSQPQHF.

This clone was observed once. The chain uses TRBV2 and TRBJ1-2, with 8 nucleotides matching TRBD1. CDR3 length: 14 residues. The junction had 7 bases not matched to a gene; V was cut back by 6 bases and J by 4 bases. The germline gives CDR1 SNHLY, CDR2 FYNNEI. In DNA, the CDR3 is TGTGCCAGCAGACCCGGACAGGGAAGCTATGGCTACACCTTC. This codes for CASRPGQGSYGYTF. Filled out from reference TRBV2 and TRBJ1-2, the complete variable domain reads EPEVTQTPSHQVTQMGQEVILRCVPISNHLYFYWYRQILGQKVEFLVSFYNNEISEKSEIFDDQFSVERPDGSNFTLKIRSTKLEDSAMYFCASRPGQGSYGYTFGSGTRLTVV.

The rearrangement joins TRBV5-4 to TRBJ2-7; weak D call: TRBD2 (6 bases). V was cut by 3 bases and J by 0 bases, with 10 bases left in between. The germline gives CDR1 SGHNT, CDR2 YYREEE (reference sequence). This CDR3 comprises 14 residues. The DNA for the CDR3 is TGTGCCAGCAGCTCGGGACTGGACTCCTACGAGCAGTACTTC. As protein: CASSSGLDSYEQYF.

J is TRBJ2-5 and V is TRBV5-1; the D is unclear. The V end lost 3 bases, the J end lost 5 bases, and 8 bases lay between the germline ends. The CDR3 is 12 amino acids. Looked up from germline, CDR1 is SGHRS and CDR2 is YFSETQ. In DNA form, the CDR3 reads TGCGCCAGCAGCTCGAGGATGGAGACCCAGTACTTC. It is translated as CASSSRMETQYF.

V and J are TRBV28 and TRBJ2-2; 8 bases are a match to TRBD1. The CDR3 is 19 amino acids. V shed 3 bases, J shed 0 bases, and the junction held 12 bases outside the gene matches. Germline V gene lookup returns CDR1 MDHEN and CDR2 SYDVKM. The CDR3 region has the DNA TGTGCCAGCAGTTTCAACGATCGTCAGGGGGCGACGAACACCGGGGAGCTGTTTTTT. Translation gives CASSFNDRQGATNTGELFF.

The genes are TRBV27 and TRBJ1-2; TRBD1 matches 8 bases. This CDR3 spans 15 amino acids. With 0 bases clipped from V and 5 bases from J, the junction kept 5 bases outside the gene matches. Germline V lookup: CDR1 MNHEY, CDR2 SMNVEV (reference sequence). The CDR3: CASSLSPTGVYGYTF. The CDR3 coding sequence is TGTGCCAGCAGTTTATCGCCGACAGGGGTTTATGGCTACACCTTC.

V usage is TRBV30 and J usage is TRBJ2-5, with D hard to call. The CDR3 length is 11 residues. Per germline, CDR1 GTSNPN and CDR2 SVGIG (reference sequence). Trimming cost V 0 bases and J 5 bases, with 4 bases left between them. The CDR3 loop reads CAWSVDETQYF. The CDR3 DNA reads TGTGCCTGGAGTGTCGATGAGACCCAGTACTTC.

The V and J genes are TRBV10-3 and TRBJ1-2; 10 positions match TRBD1. The CDR3 covers 15 residues. CDR1 ENHRY and CDR2 SYGVKD come from the germline V gene. Trimming took 3 bases from V and 7 from J; bases not matched to a gene: 8. As DNA, the CDR3 is TGTGCCATCAGTGAACCGGGACAGGGGCTTCCTGGCTACACCTTC. Its protein product is CAISEPGQGLPGYTF.

The CDR3 sequence: CASSFPSHQETQYF. The DNA of the CDR3 is TGTGCCAGCAGCTTCCCGTCACATCAAGAGACCCAGTACTTC. This chain joins TRBV11-2 and TRBJ2-5; D gene unclear. Trimming stripped 3 bases from V and 2 bases from J, with 10 bases between. CDR1 is SGHAT and CDR2 is FQNNGV in the germline V gene. The CDR3 runs to 14 residues.

The chain carries TRBV5-1 and TRBJ2-7; the D gene is possibly TRBD1 (5 bases). Germline V gene data show CDR1 as SGHRS and CDR2 as YFSETQ. Between the trimmed V and J ends, which lost 1 base and 2 bases, there was a span of 16 bases. The CDR3 is 16 residues long. The CDR3 region has the DNA TGCGCCAGCAGCTTGTTGGTCTTGCAGGGAACCTACGAGCAGTACTTC. Protein: CASSLLVLQGTYEQYF. Together with reference TRBV5-1 and TRBJ2-7, the CDR3 gives the full variable domain: KAGVTQTPRYLIKTRGQQVTLSCSPISGHRSVSWYQQTPGQGLQFLFEYFSETQRNKGNFPGRFSGRQFSNSRSEMNVSTLELGDSALYLCASSLLVLQGTYEQYFGPGTRLTVT.

The chain is built from TRBV4-2 and TRBJ2-5; D not resolved. The V gene lost 1 base and the J gene lost 5 bases, with 17 bases spanning the gap. Germline V gene data show CDR1 as LGHNA and CDR2 as YNFKEQ. This CDR3 spans 16 amino acids. The CDR3 loop is CASSQVGGQNMETQYF. The CDR3 nucleotides are TGTGCCAGCAGCCAAGTTGGTGGGCAGAACATGGAGACCCAGTACTTC.

This sequence joins TRBV4-1 and TRBJ2-1; 7 bases agree with TRBD1. This CDR3 has 15 amino acids. V lost 0 bases to trimming and J lost 6 bases; unmatched junction nucleotides: 5. Germline V lookup: CDR1 MGHRA, CDR2 YSYEKL. The CDR3 bases are TGCGCCAGCAGCCAAGAAAACAGGGGCGGCAATGAGCAGTTCTTC. The encoded protein is CASSQENRGGNEQFF.

This rearrangement joins TRBV6-5 to TRBJ2-7; TRBD2 matches at 7 bases. The CDR3 is 15 amino acids. Trimming took 2 bases from V and 5 from J; bases not matched to a gene: 9. From germline, CDR1 is MNHEY and CDR2 SVGAGI. The DNA of the CDR3 is TGTGCCAGCAGTTACAGAACGGCGGGGGTAAACGAGCAGTACTTC. This translates into CASSYRTAGVNEQYF.

This clone was observed a few times. Within the sample, other DNA sequences also encode this same CDR3. The V gene is TRBV4-1, the J gene TRBJ2-7; D is uncertain. The CDR3 is 13 residues long. Trimming took off 6 bases at V and 0 bases at J, with 9 bases between the two ends. In germline, CDR1 is MGHRA, CDR2 YSYEKL. The CDR3 nucleotides read TGCGCCAGCAGTCAGGATCTCTCCTACGAGCAGTACTTC. This gives the protein CASSQDLSYEQYF.

This clone was recorded a few times. Other nucleotide sequences in the sample specify the same CDR3. This sequence joins TRBV2 and TRBJ1-5; 8 bases align to TRBD1. Germline CDR1 and CDR2: SNHLY and FYNNEI. The CDR3 sequence is 13 residues long. J was trimmed by 7 bases and V by 6 bases; bases with no gene match: 5. This CDR3 is CASRQGAGQPQHF. CDR3 sequence (DNA): TGTGCCAGCAGGCAGGGGGCAGGGCAGCCCCAGCATTTT.

V usage is TRBV7-3 and J usage is TRBJ2-5; maybe TRBD2 (5 bases). The CDR3 extends over 18 amino acids. Germline values: CDR1 SGHTA, CDR2 FQGTGA. Trimming pared 3 bases from V and 5 bases from J, leaving 25 bases between. CDR3 DNA sequence: TGTGCCAGCAGCTTGATTGGGAACCAGGACTTCTCTGGGGAGACCCAGTACTTC. It translates to CASSLIGNQDFSGETQYF. Complete variable domain (other parts from reference TRBV7-3 and TRBJ2-5): GAGVSQTPSNKVTEKGKYVELRCDPISGHTALYWYRQSLGQGPEFLIYFQGTGAADDSGLPNDRFFAVRPEGSVSTLKIQRTERGDSAVYLCASSLIGNQDFSGETQYFGPGTRLLVL.

The sample holds one count of this clone. The chain carries TRBV18 and TRBJ2-7, with 7 bases that match TRBD2. The junction had 12 bases not matched to a gene; V was cut back by 3 bases and J by 1 base. Germline values: CDR1 KGHSH, CDR2 LQKENI. This CDR3 spans 17 amino acids. CDR3 coding DNA: TGTGCCAGCTCACCTATAACCGGCTCTAGCGGTTCCTACGAGCAGTACTTC. Its protein is CASSPITGSSGSYEQYF. Together with reference TRBV18 and TRBJ2-7, the CDR3 gives the full variable domain: NAGVMQNPRHLVRRRGQEARLRCSPMKGHSHVYWYRQLPEEGLKFMVYLQKENIIDESGMPKERFSAEFPKEGPSILRIQQVVRGDSAAYFCASSPITGSSGSYEQYFGPGTRLTVT.

V is TRBV5-1 and J is TRBJ1-6, with TRBD1 matching over 10 bases. V shed 2 bases and J 6 bases; nucleotides not matched to a gene: 8. The CDR3 runs 17 residues. CDR1 and CDR2 from the germline V gene are SGHRS and YFSETQ. The CDR3 bases are TGCGCCAGCAGCTTAATCCCATGGGACAGGGGTAATTCACCCCTCCACTTT. Protein sequence: CASSLIPWDRGNSPLHF.

The chain couples TRBV28 to TRBJ2-5; D may be TRBD2 (5 bases). The CDR3 runs to 13 residues. Germline V CDR1 and CDR2: MDHEN, SYDVKM. The germline V and J ends were trimmed by 3 bases and 4 bases, with 9 bases remaining between them. CDR3 in amino acids: CASSFRGIETQYF. The CDR3 bases are TGTGCCAGCAGTTTCCGAGGGATAGAGACCCAGTACTTC.

The chain carries TRBV14 and TRBJ2-1; no clear D. This CDR3 contains 13 residues. Trimming took off 5 bases at V and 5 bases at J, with 10 bases between the two ends. From germline, CDR1 is SGHDN and CDR2 FVKESK. The DNA for the CDR3 is TGTGCCAGCAGCGAATCCGTCAACAATGAGCAGTTCTTC. It codes for CASSESVNNEQFF.

This clone was seen just once. CDR3 DNA sequence: TGCGCCAGCAGCTTGGGGGACGGACGATACGAGCAGTACTTC. Translating it yields CASSLGDGRYEQYF. The V call is TRBV5-1, the J call TRBJ2-7, with D perhaps TRBD1 or TRBD2 (5 bases each). Germline values: CDR1 SGHRS, CDR2 YFSETQ. The V and J ends lost 0 bases and 4 bases respectively, with 11 bases between them. CDR3 length equals 14 residues. Filled out from reference TRBV5-1 and TRBJ2-7, the complete variable domain reads KAGVTQTPRYLIKTRGQQVTLSCSPISGHRSVSWYQQTPGQGLQFLFEYFSETQRNKGNFPGRFSGRQFSNSRSEMNVSTLELGDSALYLCASSLGDGRYEQYFGPGTRLTVT.

V is TRBV7-2 and J is TRBJ2-1, with a tentative D call TRBD1 (8 bases). V lost 0 bases, J lost 15 bases, and 18 bases lay in between. The CDR3 is 14 residues long. Germline loops: CDR1 SGHTA, CDR2 FQGNSA. For the CDR3, the DNA is TGTGCCAGCAGCTTAGCAGCAGGGGGCGGGAGTCGGTTCTTC. It specifies CASSLAAGGGSRFF.

The J gene is TRBJ2-3, the V gene TRBV6-1; D is uncertain. This CDR3 is 14 amino acids long. Germline assignment: CDR1 MNHNS and CDR2 SASEGT. Trimming stripped 5 bases from V and 4 bases from J, with 13 bases between. CDR3 residues: CASSLDHLPDTQYF. Here the CDR3 DNA reads TGTGCCAGCAGTTTAGACCACCTCCCAGATACGCAGTATTTT.

The CDR3 sequence is CASSVDRDQPQHF. CDR3 bases: TGTGCCAGCAGTGTCGACAGGGATCAGCCCCAGCATTTT. V usage is TRBV6-1 and J usage is TRBJ1-5, with TRBD1 matching 7 bases. The CDR3 is made up of 13 amino acids. J gave up 5 bases and V 4 bases, and 2 bases lay outside the gene matches. Looked up from germline, CDR1 is MNHNS and CDR2 is SASEGT.

The chain employs TRBV10-3 and TRBJ2-7; 12 bases align to TRBD1. The V gene's germline CDR1 is ENHRY and CDR2 SYGVKD. V gave up 10 bases and J gave up 4 bases; unmatched junction bases: 17. The CDR3 loop spans 17 amino acids. CDR3 protein: CATRPGQGAVGMYEQYF. The CDR3 DNA reads as TGTGCCACCCGACCGGGACAGGGGGCCGTCGGTATGTACGAGCAGTACTTC.